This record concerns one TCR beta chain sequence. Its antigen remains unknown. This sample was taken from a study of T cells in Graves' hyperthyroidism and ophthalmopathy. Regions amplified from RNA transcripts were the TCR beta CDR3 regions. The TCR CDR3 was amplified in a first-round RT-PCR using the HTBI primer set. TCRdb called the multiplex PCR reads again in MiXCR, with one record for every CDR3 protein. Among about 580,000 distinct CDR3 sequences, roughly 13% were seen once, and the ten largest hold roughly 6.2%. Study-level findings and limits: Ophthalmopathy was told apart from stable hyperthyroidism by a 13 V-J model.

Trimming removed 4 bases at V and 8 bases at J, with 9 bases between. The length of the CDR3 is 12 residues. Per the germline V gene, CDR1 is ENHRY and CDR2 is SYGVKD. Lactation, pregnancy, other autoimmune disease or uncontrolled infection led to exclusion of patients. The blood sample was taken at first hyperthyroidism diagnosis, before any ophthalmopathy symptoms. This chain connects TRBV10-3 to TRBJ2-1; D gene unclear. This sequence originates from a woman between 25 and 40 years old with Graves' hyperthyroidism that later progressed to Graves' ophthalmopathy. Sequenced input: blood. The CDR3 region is CAISGQGDEQFF. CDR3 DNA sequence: TGTGCCATCAGTGGGCAAGGCGATGAGCAGTTCTTC.